These 2 T cell receptor beta chains were all obtained from the same sample, sequenced in a study of regulatory T cells in long-lasting Graves disease. Noted time point: newly diagnosed GD, antithyroid drugs for less than 3 months. PBMCs were the source of the RNA used for TCR sequencing. Arm-PCR of CDR3 regions and iRepertoire HTBI primers were the basis on which TCR beta libraries were built. TCRdb re-analysed the multiplex PCR reads in MiXCR, keeping a single row per CDR3 protein. This table holds about 430,000 distinct CDR3 sequences, approximately 16% found once. Separately, the same data were catalogued under a study of T cells in Graves' hyperthyroidism and ophthalmopathy.

This specimen was peripheral blood mononuclear cells (PBMCs), taken at new diagnosis, from a patient treated with antithyroid drugs. The receptors originated from a woman aged 40 to 49 with Graves disease.

This clonotype was counted at least ten times. This chain uses TRBV12-3 or TRBV12-4 with TRBJ2-6; weak D call: TRBD2 (6 bases). The germline V and J ends were trimmed by 6 bases and 0 bases, with 15 bases remaining between them. The length of the CDR3 is 17 residues. The CDR3 DNA reads TGTGCCAGCAGGGACGAGGACGGGAGCTCTGGGGCCAACGTCCTGACTTTC. This encodes CASRDEDGSSGANVLTF.

This clonotype was observed many times. The chain recombines TRBV20-1 with TRBJ2-2; TRBD2 agrees at 10 bases. The CDR3 is 16 residues long. In germline, CDR1 is DFQATT, CDR2 SNEGSKA (reference sequence). The V segment lost 6 bases and the J segment 5 bases; nucleotides outside the gene matches: 12. The CDR3, as DNA: TGCAGTGCCCGAACGGTAGCGGGAGGTCTTACCGGGGAGCTGTTTTTT. It specifies CSARTVAGGLTGELFF.